Below, 7 T cell receptor beta chains from the same sample are listed, as sequenced in a study of T cells in tuberculosis. The time point: new active TB diagnosis, blood taken before or within 7 days of starting treatment. Only in-frame clones appear in the TCRdb table, and some are missing; sequencing was by immunoSEQ multiplex PCR. The sample includes some 49,000 clones, nearly 95% seen only once; the top ten take over 1.1%. The sequencing here drew on PBMCs, taken at tuberculosis diagnosis. The receptors were sampled from an adult with tuberculosis.

The genes are TRBV7-8 and TRBJ2-7; perhaps TRBD2 as D (5 bases). V dropped 0 bases and J dropped 0 bases, with 9 bases sitting between them. Germline CDR1 reads SGHVS; CDR2 reads FQNEAQ. The CDR3 totals 15 residues. The CDR3 protein is CASSLAGSPSYEQYF. CDR3 DNA sequence: TGTGCCAGCAGCTTAGCGGGGAGCCCCTCCTACGAGCAGTACTTC.

The CDR3 sequence: CASSPERGRGDGYTF. CDR3 nucleotides: TGCGCCAGCAGCCCCGAAAGGGGCAGGGGGGATGGCTACACCTTC. This rearrangement joins TRBV5-1 to TRBJ1-2, with TRBD1 matching 7 bases. The CDR3 is 15 residues long. CDR1 is SGHRS, CDR2 YFSETQ, per germline. V lost 4 bases, J lost 6 bases, and 12 bases stayed unmatched.

V gene TRBV10-1 combines with J gene TRBJ1-2; the match to TRBD1 covers 9 bases. The germline CDR1 and CDR2 sequences are WNHNN and SYGVQD (reference sequence). The CDR3 totals 15 residues. Trimming at V came to 1 base and at J to 7 bases, leaving 7 bases not matched to a gene. In DNA, the CDR3 is TGCGCCAGCAGTGAGTTGGCCCCGACAGGGGGTGGCTACACCTTC. Protein sequence: CASSELAPTGGGYTF.

This rearrangement joins TRBV7-2 to TRBJ2-7; D may be TRBD1 (5 bases). This CDR3 has 14 residues. Trimming took off 3 bases at V and 2 bases at J, with 11 bases between the two ends. Germline lookup yields CDR1 SGHTA and CDR2 FQGNSA. The CDR3 bases are TGTGCCAGCAGCTTTTCGGACAAGGCCTACGAGCAGTACTTC. Translation gives CASSFSDKAYEQYF.

This sequence joins TRBV30 and TRBJ2-1, with 7 bases that match TRBD2. The ends lost 0 bases at V and 10 bases at J; junction bases unmatched: 12. The CDR3 extends over 15 amino acids. CDR1 is GTSNPN, CDR2 SVGIG, per germline (reference sequence). The CDR3 nucleotides read TGTGCCTGGAGTGTAGTGGGGGGGGACGGGAAGGAGCAGTTCTTC. Its protein is CAWSVVGGDGKEQFF. Complete variable domain (other parts from reference TRBV30 and TRBJ2-1): SQTIHQWPATLVQPVGSPLSLECTVEGTSNPNLYWYRQAAGRGLQLLFYSVGIGQISSEVPQNLSASRPQDRQFILSSKKLLLSDSGFYLCAWSVVGGDGKEQFFGPGTRLTVL.

The rearrangement uses TRBV9 and TRBJ1-3; D is unclear. Trimming left V 0 bases short and J 3 bases short, with 13 bases between. CDR3 length: 16 amino acids. Germline CDR1 SGDLS, CDR2 YYNGEE. This CDR3 is CASSVGTARYGNTIYF. DNA of the CDR3: TGTGCCAGCAGCGTAGGAACAGCCAGATATGGAAACACCATATATTTT.

V is TRBV5-1 and J is TRBJ1-4, with 9 bases matching TRBD1. After removal of 5 bases from V and 7 bases from J, the junction contained 6 bases not matched to a gene. CDR1 and CDR2 from the germline V gene are SGHRS and YFSETQ. The CDR3 is 14 residues long. The CDR3 DNA is TGCGCCAGCAGTCCCGGGACAGGGTTTGAAAAACTGTTTTTT. This translates into CASSPGTGFEKLFF.